This TCR beta chain was captured by sequencing in a study of T cell responses to AZD1222 COVID-19 vaccine. Germline loops: CDR1 SGHTA, CDR2 FQGNSA. This CDR3 contains 19 residues. J gave up 2 bases and V 1 base, and 9 bases lay outside the gene matches. Libraries were prepared by immunoSEQ multiplex PCR; TCRdb keeps only in-frame clonotypes and omits some of them. Of about 180,000 clones in the sample, roughly 88% were seen once. This TCR was sampled from an adult in good health. V is TRBV7-2 and J is TRBJ2-5; TRBD2 aligns across 14 bases. Material: peripheral blood, obtained on day 0 of AZD1222 vaccination. The chain's CDR3 is CASSLGFGTSGSQQETQYF. CDR3 in DNA: TGTGCCAGCAGCTTAGGCTTTGGGACTAGCGGGAGCCAACAAGAGACCCAGTACTTC. The variable domain in full, with the rest retrieved from reference TRBV7-2 and TRBJ2-5, is GAGVSQSPSNKVTEKGKDVELRCDPISGHTALYWYRQSLGQGLEFLIYFQGNSAPDKSGLPSDRFSAERTGGSVSTLTIQRTQQEDSAVYLCASSLGFGTSGSQQETQYFGPGTRLLVL.